These 18 T cell receptor beta chains originate from one sample sequenced in a study of CD8 T cells in ankylosing spondylitis. Notes on the study in general: In ankylosing spondylitis blood, a motif of roughly 8 highly homologous TCR beta variants appeared characteristic.

Antigens for these TCRs are unknown. TCRdb recomputed calls from the 5' RACE reads with MiXCR, one row per CDR3 protein. This sample yields hundreds of thousands of distinct CDR3 sequences, of which 12% are seen a single time; more than 0.5% belongs to the top ten. Material for sequencing was blood, either unsorted or a sorted T cell fraction (not recorded which). Source of these receptors: a male donor with ankylosing spondylitis.

The rearrangement joins TRBV12-3 or TRBV12-4 to TRBJ2-1, with D unclear. Trimming pared 3 bases from V and 4 bases from J, leaving 13 bases between. The CDR3 consists of 15 residues. The CDR3 bases are TGTGCCAGCAGTTTCTATTCACCCTCGTACAATGAGCAGTTCTTC. It is translated as CASSFYSPSYNEQFF.

Only a few counts were recorded for this clonotype. This CDR3 is CSARDFQVNTEAFF. The CDR3 DNA reads as TGCAGTGCTAGGGACTTCCAGGTGAACACTGAAGCTTTCTTT. This chain uses TRBV20-1 with TRBJ1-1; no definite D call. The germline V gene has CDR1 DFQATT and CDR2 SNEGSKA (reference sequence). V dropped 3 bases and J dropped 0 bases, with 11 bases sitting between them. The CDR3 has 14 residues.

The chain combines TRBV6-5 with TRBJ1-2; D is ambiguous. The length of the CDR3 is 11 residues. Trimming shortened V by 4 bases and J by 12 bases, and 12 bases separated the two germline ends. From germline, CDR1 is MNHEY and CDR2 SVGAGI. The DNA of the CDR3 is TGTGCCAGCAGTTCCGGACTGGACCACACCTTC. Residues: CASSSGLDHTF.

In nucleotides, the CDR3 is TGCAGTGCTCGTAATTGGGGCAGGGCGTACCAAGAGACCCAGTACTTC. Amino acid sequence: CSARNWGRAYQETQYF. The chain links TRBV20-1 to TRBJ2-5, with a weak D call TRBD1 (5 bases). The CDR3 runs to 16 residues. Germline V gene sequence: CDR1 DFQATT, CDR2 SNEGSKA (reference sequence). The germline V and J ends were trimmed by 5 bases and 0 bases, with 19 bases remaining between them.

The rearrangement joins TRBV20-1 to TRBJ2-2; D gene ambiguous. V was cut by 2 bases and J by 4 bases, with 20 bases left in between. The CDR3 is made up of 17 amino acids. CDR1 is DFQATT and CDR2 is SNEGSKA in the germline V gene (reference sequence). CDR3 protein: CSARPPLPRSSTGELFF. The CDR3 nucleotides read TGCAGTGCTAGACCTCCCCTACCCAGGAGTTCCACCGGGGAGCTGTTTTTT.

This clonotype occurred a few times. The chain recombines TRBV4-2 with TRBJ1-4; D perhaps matches TRBD1 (6 bases). Trimming left V 1 base short and J 8 bases short, with 17 bases between. The germline V gene has CDR1 LGHNA and CDR2 YNFKEQ. The CDR3 covers 16 residues. The CDR3 sequence is CASSQGPGARTEKLFF. CDR3 nucleotide sequence: TGTGCCAGCAGCCAAGGGCCGGGGGCCCGGACAGAAAAACTGTTTTTT.

The V gene is TRBV3-1, the J gene TRBJ1-2; 8 nucleotides align to TRBD1. Germline loops: CDR1 LGHDT, CDR2 YNNKEL (reference sequence). The V gene end was trimmed by 3 bases and the J gene end by 6 bases; junction bases not matched to a gene: 6. The CDR3 covers 14 residues. The CDR3 nucleotides read TGTGCCAGCAGCCACGGACAGGGTAGGCATGGCTACACCTTC. Its protein product is CASSHGQGRHGYTF.

The chain is built from TRBV7-2 and TRBJ2-7; D unclear. The CDR3 spans 13 residues. Germline values: CDR1 SGHTA, CDR2 FQGNSA. With 3 bases removed from V and 5 bases from J, the gap between germline ends came to 11 bases. CDR3 in DNA: TGTGCCAGCAGCTTGGACCCACTAAACGAGCAGTACTTC. Translating gives CASSLDPLNEQYF.

This clonotype turned up a few times. The rearrangement links TRBV10-3 to TRBJ1-5, with D unresolved. V lost 2 bases to trimming and J lost 6 bases, with 5 bases between them. The CDR3 totals 12 residues. The V gene's germline CDR1 is ENHRY and CDR2 SYGVKD. In DNA form, the CDR3 reads TGTGCCATCAGTGAGGCAGGTCAGCCCCAGCATTTT. Its translation: CAISEAGQPQHF.

In DNA, the CDR3 is TGTGCCAGCAGCCCGGACATTGGGATGTTTTTT. This encodes CASSPDIGMFF. The chain links TRBV28 to TRBJ1-4, with D possibly matching TRBD1 (5 bases). The CDR3 totals 11 residues. The V end was cut by 6 bases, the J end by 15 bases, with 14 bases between. Per germline, CDR1 MDHEN and CDR2 SYDVKM. Using reference TRBV28 and TRBJ1-4 for the parts outside the CDR3, the full variable domain is DVKVTQSSRYLVKRTGEKVFLECVQDMDHENMFWYRQDPGLGLRLIYFSYDVKMKEKGDIPEGYSVSREKKERFSLILESASTNQTSMYLCASSPDIGMFFGSGTQLSVL.

This clonotype turned up a few times. The chain couples TRBV3-1 to TRBJ1-2, with a tentative D call TRBD1 (6 bases). The CDR3 runs 14 residues. Germline CDR1 LGHDT, CDR2 YNNKEL (reference sequence). V was pared by 7 bases and J by 7 bases, with 19 bases between. CDR3 in amino acids: CASNLQGASGGYTF. CDR3 DNA sequence: TGTGCCAGCAACTTACAGGGAGCTTCTGGTGGCTACACCTTC.

This clonotype was seen more than once but under ten times. This chain joins TRBV12-2 and TRBJ1-2. TRBV12-2 is assigned pseudogene status. The length of the CDR3 is 12 residues. The CDR3 reads CASRCGMGGYTF. The CDR3, as DNA: TGTGCAAGTCGCTGTGGCATGGGTGGCTACACCTTC.

In its sample, this clonotype was seen a few times. The V gene is TRBV28, the J gene TRBJ2-5; 9 bases align to TRBD2. V lost 3 bases and J lost 1; bases outside the gene matches: 3. Germline CDR1 and CDR2: MDHEN and SYDVKM. The CDR3 contains 15 residues. The CDR3 is CASSFAGGIQETQYF. CDR3 bases: TGTGCCAGCAGTTTTGCGGGAGGGATCCAAGAGACCCAGTACTTC.

There are a few counts of this clonotype. The chain has TRBV24-1 and TRBJ1-5, with D possibly TRBD1 on 5 matching bases. Trimming stripped 4 bases from V and 5 bases from J, with 8 bases between. CDR1 and CDR2 from the germline V gene are KGHDR and SFDVKD. This CDR3 spans 13 amino acids. CDR3 region: CATSEGPYQPQHF. The DNA of the CDR3 is TGTGCCACCAGTGAGGGACCTTATCAGCCCCAGCATTTT.

The chain uses TRBV7-8 and TRBJ1-4; unclear D gene. The V gene lost 5 bases and the J gene lost 3 bases, with 13 bases spanning the gap. This CDR3 is built from 15 residues. The germline CDR1 and CDR2 sequences are SGHVS and FQNEAQ. The CDR3 DNA follows: TGTGCCAGCAGCCCGGGAGGAAGGGCTAATGAAAAACTGTTTTTT. It translates to CASSPGGRANEKLFF.

The chain joins TRBV7-2 to TRBJ2-3; the D is unclear. Germline CDR1 SGHTA, CDR2 FQGNSA. Trimming pared 0 bases from V and 10 bases from J, leaving 11 bases between. CDR3 size: 13 residues. The CDR3 nucleotides are TGTGCCAGCAGCTTAGCCCGTGGGTCTGCGCAGTATTTT. This sequence encodes CASSLARGSAQYF.

V gene TRBV29-1 combines with J gene TRBJ1-1, with D perhaps matching TRBD1 (5 bases). This CDR3 has 13 residues. Trimming took 3 bases from V and 6 from J, leaving 14 bases between them. Germline-derived CDR1 and CDR2 are SQVTM and ANQGSEA. CDR3 bases: TGCAGCGTTGACGACCTGGGGGAAGCTGAAGCTTTCTTT. This encodes CSVDDLGEAEAFF.

The V and J genes are TRBV28 and TRBJ2-1; the match to TRBD1 covers 9 bases. The germline gives CDR1 MDHEN, CDR2 SYDVKM. This CDR3 has 16 residues. V trimming: 5 bases; J trimming: 6 bases; junction bases outside the gene matches: 11. CDR3 residues: CASSEAGTGSTNEQFF. The CDR3 DNA is TGTGCCAGCAGTGAGGCCGGGACAGGGTCGACCAATGAGCAGTTCTTC.